This T cell receptor (beta chain) stems from a study of blood T cell repertoires in COVID-19. Study context: Italy, Spain and the United States were the sources of the convalescent and acute COVID-19 samples. Sources were T cells, B-cell-depleted T cells, or PBMCs; the material itself was cDNA or gDNA.

In its sample, this clone was seen a few times. Germline V lookup: CDR1 LGHDT, CDR2 YNNKEL (reference sequence). The CDR3 is 18 residues long. Deletions cut 2 bases from V and 0 bases from J, with 17 bases between. Original analysis: Reference gene primers were amplified, and this amplification served to estimate nucleated cell counts. Clones were read by immunoSEQ multiplex PCR, and TCRdb kept only the in-frame ones, dropping some. The V and J calls and clone size are taken from that table; D and trimming were inferred from the DNA. The sample carries 150,000 to 200,000 clones, about 82% recorded once.

The sequence was obtained from a young woman with acute or convalescent COVID-19. The specimen was peripheral blood. This chain joins TRBV3-1 (or the pseudogene TRBV3-2) and TRBJ2-1, with a weak D call TRBD2 (5 bases). This CDR3 reads CASSQRRKAGSSYNEQFF. The CDR3 DNA is TGTGCCAGCAGCCAAAGGAGGAAGGCGGGTAGCTCCTACAATGAGCAGTTCTTC.